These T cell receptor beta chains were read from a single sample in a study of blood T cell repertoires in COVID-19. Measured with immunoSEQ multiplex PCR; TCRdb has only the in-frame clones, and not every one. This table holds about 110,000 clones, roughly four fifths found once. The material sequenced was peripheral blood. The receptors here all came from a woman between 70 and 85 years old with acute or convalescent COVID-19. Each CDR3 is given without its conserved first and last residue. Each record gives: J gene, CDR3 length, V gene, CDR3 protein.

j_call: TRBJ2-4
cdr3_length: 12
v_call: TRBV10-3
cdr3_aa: AISSGSGSNIQY

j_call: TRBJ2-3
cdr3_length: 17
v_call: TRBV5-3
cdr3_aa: ARSLIGTSGSMSTDTQY

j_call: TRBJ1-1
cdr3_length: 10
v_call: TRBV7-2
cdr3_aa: ASSLVETSAF

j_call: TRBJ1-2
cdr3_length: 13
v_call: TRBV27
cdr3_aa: ASSYLWTASYGYT

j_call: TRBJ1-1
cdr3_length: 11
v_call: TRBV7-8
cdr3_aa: ASSLGDYTEAF

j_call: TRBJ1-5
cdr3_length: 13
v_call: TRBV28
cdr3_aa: ASSFSTGSSQPQH

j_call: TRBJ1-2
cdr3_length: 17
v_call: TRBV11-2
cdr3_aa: ASSSLWKQPRDPNYGYT

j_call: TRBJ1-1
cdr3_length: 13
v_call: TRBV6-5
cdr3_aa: ASSTRTDPNTEAF

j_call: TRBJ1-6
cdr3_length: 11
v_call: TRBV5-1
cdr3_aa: ASSLGGDSPLH

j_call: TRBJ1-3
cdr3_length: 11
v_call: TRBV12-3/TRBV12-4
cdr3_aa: ASSLAAGNTIY

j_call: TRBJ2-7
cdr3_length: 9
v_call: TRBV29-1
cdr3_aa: SVRSPYEQY

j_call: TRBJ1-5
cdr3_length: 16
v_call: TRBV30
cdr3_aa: AWSRNRSGGLGNQPQH

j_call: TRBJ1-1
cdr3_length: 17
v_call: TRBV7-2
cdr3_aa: ASSPYRSPSGTQNTEAF

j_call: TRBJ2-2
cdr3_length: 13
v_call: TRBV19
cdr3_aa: ASSTLRANTGELF

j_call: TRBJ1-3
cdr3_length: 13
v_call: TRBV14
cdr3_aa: ASSQGGTGLNTIY

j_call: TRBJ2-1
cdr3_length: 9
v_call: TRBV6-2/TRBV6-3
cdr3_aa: ASSRRGEQF

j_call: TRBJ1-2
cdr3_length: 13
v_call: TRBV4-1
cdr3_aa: ASSPWTGQGYGYT

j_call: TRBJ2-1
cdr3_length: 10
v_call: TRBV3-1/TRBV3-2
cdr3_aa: ASSLLYNEQF

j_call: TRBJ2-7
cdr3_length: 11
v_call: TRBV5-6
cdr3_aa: ASSGTEKYEQY

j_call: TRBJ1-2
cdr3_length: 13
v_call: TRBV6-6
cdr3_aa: ASSYILRGQNGYT

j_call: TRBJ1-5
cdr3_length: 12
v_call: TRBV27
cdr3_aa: ASTSDRGSQPQH

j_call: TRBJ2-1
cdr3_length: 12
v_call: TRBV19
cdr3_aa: ASSIYSSYNEQF

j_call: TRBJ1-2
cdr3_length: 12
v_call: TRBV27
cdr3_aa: ASTPGSSNYGYT

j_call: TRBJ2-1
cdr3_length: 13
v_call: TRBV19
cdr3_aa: ASSQAGNSYNEQF

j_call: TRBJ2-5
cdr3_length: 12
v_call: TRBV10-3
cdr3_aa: ATRGTGIGETQY

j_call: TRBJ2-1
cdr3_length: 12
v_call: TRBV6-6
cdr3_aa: ASSYSRLYNEQF

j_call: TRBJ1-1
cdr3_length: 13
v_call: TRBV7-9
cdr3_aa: ASSFGQFLNTEAF

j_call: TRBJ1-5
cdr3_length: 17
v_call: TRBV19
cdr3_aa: ASSITRRQGAGGNQPQH

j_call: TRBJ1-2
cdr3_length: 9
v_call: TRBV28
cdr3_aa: ASRQWDSHT

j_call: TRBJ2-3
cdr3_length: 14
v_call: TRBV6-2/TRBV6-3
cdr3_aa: ASSYSRGFSTDTQY

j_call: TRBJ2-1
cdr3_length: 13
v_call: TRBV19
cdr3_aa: ASSIWGRGGNEQF

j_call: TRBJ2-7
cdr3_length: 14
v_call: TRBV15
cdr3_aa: ATSRDGLGLSYEQY

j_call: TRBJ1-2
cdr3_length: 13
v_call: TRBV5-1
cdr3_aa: ASSLGNRGGYGYT

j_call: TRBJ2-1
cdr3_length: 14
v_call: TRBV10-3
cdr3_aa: AISESSGRIWDEQF

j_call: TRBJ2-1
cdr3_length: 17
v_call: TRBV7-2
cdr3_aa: ASSPPPGLAGATYNEQF

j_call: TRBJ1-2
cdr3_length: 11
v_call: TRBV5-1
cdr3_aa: ASSSGYGNGYT

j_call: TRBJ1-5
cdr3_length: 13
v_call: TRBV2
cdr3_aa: ASSGTGNSNQPQH

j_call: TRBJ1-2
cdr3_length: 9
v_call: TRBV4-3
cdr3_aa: ASSHRYGYT

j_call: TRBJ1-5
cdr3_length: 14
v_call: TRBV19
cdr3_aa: ASSPRDRGSNQPQH

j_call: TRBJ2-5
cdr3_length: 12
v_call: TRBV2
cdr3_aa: ASSENQVGETQY

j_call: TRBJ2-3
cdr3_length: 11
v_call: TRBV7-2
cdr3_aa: ASSLVGTDTQY

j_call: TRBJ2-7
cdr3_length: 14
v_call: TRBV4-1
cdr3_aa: ASSQPVSGRYYEQY

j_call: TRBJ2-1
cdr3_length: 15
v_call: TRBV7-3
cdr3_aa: ASSLEGTSGRNGEQF

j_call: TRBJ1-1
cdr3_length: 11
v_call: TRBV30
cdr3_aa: AWRQGANTEAF

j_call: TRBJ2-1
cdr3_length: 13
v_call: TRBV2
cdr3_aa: ASRLLAGDWGEQF